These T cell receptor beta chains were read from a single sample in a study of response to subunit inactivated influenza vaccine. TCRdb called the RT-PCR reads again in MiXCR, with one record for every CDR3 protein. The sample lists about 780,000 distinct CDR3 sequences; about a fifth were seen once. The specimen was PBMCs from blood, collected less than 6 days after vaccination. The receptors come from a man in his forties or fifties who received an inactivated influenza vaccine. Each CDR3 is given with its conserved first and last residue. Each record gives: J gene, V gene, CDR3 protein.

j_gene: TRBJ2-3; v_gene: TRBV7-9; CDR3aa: CASSVSAGVTDTQYF
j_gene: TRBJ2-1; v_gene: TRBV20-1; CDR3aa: CSAAGGLAEQFF
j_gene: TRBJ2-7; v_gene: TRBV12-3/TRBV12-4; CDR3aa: CASSLKGGNEQYF
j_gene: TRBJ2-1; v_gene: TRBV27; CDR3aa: CASSLYLGAEQFF
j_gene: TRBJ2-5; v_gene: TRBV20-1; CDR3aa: CSARQGQGRQETQYF
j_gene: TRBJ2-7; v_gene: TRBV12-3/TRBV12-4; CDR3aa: CADLGGNQQPDEQYF
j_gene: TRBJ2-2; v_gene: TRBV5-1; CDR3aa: CASSFRTVPNTGELFF
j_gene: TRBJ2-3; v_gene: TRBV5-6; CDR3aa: CASSLVSGHPTTDTQYF
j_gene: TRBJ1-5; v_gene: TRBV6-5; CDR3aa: CASSHTGGRQPQHF
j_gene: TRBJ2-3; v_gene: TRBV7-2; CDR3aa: CASSSRGIAELTDTQYF
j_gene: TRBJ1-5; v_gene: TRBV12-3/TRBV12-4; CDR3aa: CASRTGLGWDQPQHF
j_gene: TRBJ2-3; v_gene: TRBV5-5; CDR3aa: CTGGGLGGTQYF
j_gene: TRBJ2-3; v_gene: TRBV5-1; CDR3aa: CASRGTGGDTQYF
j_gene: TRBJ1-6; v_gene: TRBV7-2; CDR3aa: CASSLAGVFSPLHF
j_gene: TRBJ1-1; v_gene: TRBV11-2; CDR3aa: CASGAQSNTEAFF
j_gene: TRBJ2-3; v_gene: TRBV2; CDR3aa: CASSDPRSTDTQYF
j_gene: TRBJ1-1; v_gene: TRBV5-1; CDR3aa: CASSFGQGSLNTEAFF
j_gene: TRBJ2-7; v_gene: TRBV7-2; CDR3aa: CASSLSPSGIYEQYF
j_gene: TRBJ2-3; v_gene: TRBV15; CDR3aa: CATSSTRVGTDTQYF
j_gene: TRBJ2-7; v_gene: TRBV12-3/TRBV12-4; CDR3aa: CASSSYTGEPYEQYF
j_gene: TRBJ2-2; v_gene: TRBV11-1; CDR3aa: CASSSTDLGQANTGELFF
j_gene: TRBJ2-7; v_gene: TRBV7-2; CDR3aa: CASSLSRDRVREQYF
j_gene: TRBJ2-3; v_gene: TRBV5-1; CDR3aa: CASSLAADTQYF
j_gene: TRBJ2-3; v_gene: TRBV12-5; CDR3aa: CASGYGTRRDTQYF
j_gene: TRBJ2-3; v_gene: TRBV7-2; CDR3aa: CASSLLGGRADTQYF
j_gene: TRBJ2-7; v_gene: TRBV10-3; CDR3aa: CAIMGGDDIYEQYF
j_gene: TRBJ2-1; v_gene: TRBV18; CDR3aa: CASSPFSGVSYNEQFF
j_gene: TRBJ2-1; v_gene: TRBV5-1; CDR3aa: CSSTQTPGNNEQFF
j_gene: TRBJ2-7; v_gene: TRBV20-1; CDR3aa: CSAKRQGAREQYF
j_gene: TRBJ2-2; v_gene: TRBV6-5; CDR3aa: CASSYSVKGSGELFF
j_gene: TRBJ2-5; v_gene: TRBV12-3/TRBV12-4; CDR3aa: CASSLRDRVWETQYF
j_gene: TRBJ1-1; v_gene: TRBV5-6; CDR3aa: CASSLGGGRINTEAFF
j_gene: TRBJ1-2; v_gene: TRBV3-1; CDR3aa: CASSHQGGTNYGYTF
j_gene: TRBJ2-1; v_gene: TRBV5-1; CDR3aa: CASSSSDRGSLNEQFF
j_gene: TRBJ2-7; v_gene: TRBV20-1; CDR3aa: CSASTPGLYEQYF
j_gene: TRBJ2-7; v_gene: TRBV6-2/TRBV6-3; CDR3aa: CASTSPLPGVQYF
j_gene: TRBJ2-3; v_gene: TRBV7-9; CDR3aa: CASSSGRRQVNTDTQYF
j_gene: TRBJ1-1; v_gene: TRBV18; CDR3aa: CASSPPHSLNTEAFF
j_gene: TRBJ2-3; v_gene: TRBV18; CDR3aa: CASSPEIQTTDTQYF
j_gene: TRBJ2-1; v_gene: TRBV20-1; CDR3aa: CSALSGRNYNEQFF
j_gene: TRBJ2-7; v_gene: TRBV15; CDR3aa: CATSRGGQQSSYEQYF
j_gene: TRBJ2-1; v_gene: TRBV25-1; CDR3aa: CASSSPEGWGNNEQFF
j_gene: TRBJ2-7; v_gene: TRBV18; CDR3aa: CASSPIPGGSYEQYF
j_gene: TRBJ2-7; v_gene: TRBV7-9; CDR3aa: CASSLLQGAVYEQYF
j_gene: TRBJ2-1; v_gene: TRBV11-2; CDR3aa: CASRASGPSYNEQFF
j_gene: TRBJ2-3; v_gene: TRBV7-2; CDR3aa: CASSIGRVESQYF
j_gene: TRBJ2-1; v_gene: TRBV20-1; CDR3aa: CSARDSLGASASYNEQFF
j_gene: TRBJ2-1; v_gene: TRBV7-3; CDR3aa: CASSLTKDRDNEQFF
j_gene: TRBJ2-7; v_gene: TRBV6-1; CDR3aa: CASSPPGAREQYF
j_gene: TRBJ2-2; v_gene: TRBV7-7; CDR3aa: CASSFLQGEELFF
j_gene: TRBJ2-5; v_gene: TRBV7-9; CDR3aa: CASSSGGLQQETQYF
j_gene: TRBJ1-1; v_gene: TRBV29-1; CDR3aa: CSVAWGTEAFF
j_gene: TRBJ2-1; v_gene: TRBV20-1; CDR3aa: CSASGSTSGGDSYNEQFF
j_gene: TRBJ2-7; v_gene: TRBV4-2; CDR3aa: CASSQEGGAGGSYEQYF
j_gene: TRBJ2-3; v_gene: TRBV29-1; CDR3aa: CSVELAGSTDTQYF
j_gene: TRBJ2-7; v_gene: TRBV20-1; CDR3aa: CSAPDSSGRAYEQYF
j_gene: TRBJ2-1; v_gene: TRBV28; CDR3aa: CASRTWNEQFF